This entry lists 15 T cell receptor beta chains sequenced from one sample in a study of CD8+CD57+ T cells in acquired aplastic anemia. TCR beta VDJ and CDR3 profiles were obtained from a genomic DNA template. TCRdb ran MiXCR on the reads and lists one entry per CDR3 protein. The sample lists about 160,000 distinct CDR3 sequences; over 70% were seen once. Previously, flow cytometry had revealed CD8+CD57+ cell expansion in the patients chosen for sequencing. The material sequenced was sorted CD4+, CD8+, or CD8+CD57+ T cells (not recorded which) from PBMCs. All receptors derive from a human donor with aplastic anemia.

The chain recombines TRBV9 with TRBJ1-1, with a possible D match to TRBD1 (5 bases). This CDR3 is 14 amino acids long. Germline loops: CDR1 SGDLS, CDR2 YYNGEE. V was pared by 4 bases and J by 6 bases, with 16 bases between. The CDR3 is CASSPGPGRAEAFF. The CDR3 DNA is TGTGCCAGCAGCCCGGGACCGGGTAGGGCTGAAGCTTTCTTT.

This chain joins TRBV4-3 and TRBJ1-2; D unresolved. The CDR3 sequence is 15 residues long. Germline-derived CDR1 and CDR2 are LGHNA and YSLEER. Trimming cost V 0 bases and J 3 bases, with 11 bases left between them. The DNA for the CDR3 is TGCGCCAGCAGCCAAGATCTTTTTGGAGACTATGGCTACACCTTC. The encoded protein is CASSQDLFGDYGYTF.

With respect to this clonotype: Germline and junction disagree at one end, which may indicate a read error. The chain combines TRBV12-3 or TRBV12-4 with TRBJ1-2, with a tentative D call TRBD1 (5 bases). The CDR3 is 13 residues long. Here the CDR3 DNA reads TGTGCCAGTATAGGGGCAGACCGCTATTGCTACACCTTC. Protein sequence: CASIGADRYCYTF.

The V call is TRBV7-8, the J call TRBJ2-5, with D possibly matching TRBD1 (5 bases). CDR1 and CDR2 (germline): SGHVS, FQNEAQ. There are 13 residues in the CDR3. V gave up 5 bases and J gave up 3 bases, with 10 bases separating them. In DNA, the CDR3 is TGTGCCAGCAGCCCCAGCAGGGAAGAGACCCAGTACTTC. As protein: CASSPSREETQYF.

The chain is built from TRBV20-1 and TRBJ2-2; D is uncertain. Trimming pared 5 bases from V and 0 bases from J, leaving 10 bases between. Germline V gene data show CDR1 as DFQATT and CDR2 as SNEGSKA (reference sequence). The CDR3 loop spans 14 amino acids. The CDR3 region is CSAPRIANTGELFF. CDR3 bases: TGCAGTGCTCCAAGGATCGCGAACACCGGGGAGCTGTTTTTT.

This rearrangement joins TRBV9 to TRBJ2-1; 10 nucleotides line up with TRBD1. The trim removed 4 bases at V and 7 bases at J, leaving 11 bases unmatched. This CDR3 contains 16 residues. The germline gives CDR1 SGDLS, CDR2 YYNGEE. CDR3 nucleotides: TGTGCCAGCAGCCCACCCCGGGGACAGGGGTTGAATGAGCAGTTCTTC. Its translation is CASSPPRGQGLNEQFF.

CDR3 in DNA: TGCAGTGCTAGAGGACAACTAGCGGGGTTGGCCGAGCAGTACTTC. Its translation is CSARGQLAGLAEQYF. This chain links TRBV20-1 with TRBJ2-7, with 10 bases identical to TRBD2. The length of the CDR3 is 15 residues. CDR1 is DFQATT, CDR2 SNEGSKA, per germline (reference sequence). The V gene end was trimmed by 1 base and the J gene end by 6 bases; junction bases not matched to a gene: 9.

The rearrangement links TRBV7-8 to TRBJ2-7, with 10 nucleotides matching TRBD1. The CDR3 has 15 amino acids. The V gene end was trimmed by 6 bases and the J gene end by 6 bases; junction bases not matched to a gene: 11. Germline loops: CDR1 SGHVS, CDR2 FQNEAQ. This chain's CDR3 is CASSKEAGTGVEQYF. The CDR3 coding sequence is TGTGCCAGCAGTAAAGAAGCCGGGACAGGGGTCGAGCAGTACTTC.

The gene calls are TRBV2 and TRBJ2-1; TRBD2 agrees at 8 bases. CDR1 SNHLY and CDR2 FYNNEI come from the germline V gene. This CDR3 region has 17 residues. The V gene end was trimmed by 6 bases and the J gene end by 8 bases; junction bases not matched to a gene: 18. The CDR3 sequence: CASSPGGGQAPGYEQFF. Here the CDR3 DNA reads TGTGCCAGCAGCCCCGGGGGGGGGCAGGCCCCAGGCTATGAGCAGTTCTTC.

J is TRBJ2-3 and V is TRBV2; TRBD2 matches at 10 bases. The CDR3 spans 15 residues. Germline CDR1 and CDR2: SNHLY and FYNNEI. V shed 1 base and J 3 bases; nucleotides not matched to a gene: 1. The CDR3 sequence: CASSEEGLATDTQYF. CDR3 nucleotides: TGTGCCAGCAGTGAAGAGGGACTAGCGACAGATACGCAGTATTTT.

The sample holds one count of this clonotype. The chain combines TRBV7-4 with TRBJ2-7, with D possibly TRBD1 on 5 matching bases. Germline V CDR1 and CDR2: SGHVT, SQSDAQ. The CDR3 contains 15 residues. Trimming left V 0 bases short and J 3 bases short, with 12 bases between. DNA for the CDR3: TGTGCCAGCAGCTTAGCGGGGCATACGGGCTACGAGCAGTACTTC. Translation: CASSLAGHTGYEQYF.

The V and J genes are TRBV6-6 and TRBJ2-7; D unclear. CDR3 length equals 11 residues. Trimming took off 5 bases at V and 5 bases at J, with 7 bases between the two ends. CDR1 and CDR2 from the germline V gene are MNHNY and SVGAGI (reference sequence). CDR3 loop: CASSEWNEQYF. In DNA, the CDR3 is TGTGCCAGCAGTGAATGGAACGAGCAGTACTTC.

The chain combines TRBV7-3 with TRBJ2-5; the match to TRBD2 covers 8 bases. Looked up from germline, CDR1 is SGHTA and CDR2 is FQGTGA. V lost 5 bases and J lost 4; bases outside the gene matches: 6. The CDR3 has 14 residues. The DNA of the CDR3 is TGTGCCAGCAGCGGGACTAGTTCCCCAGAGACCCAGTACTTC. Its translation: CASSGTSSPETQYF.

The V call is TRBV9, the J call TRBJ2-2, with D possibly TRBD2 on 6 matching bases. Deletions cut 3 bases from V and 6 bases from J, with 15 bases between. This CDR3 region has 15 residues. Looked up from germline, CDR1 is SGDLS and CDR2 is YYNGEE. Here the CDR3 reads CASSDKDYPPGELFF. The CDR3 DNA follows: TGTGCCAGCAGCGATAAGGACTACCCCCCCGGGGAGCTGTTTTTT.

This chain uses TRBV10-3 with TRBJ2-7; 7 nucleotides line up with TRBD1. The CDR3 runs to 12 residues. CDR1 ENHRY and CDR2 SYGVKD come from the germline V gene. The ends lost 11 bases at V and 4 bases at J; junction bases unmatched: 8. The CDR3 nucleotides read TGTGCCGGCCAAACAGGGGTTTACGAGCAGTACTTC. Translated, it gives CAGQTGVYEQYF.